These 30 T cell receptor beta chains were all obtained from the same sample, sequenced in a study of blood T cell repertoires in COVID-19. TCRdb keeps only in-frame clones here, not all; method: immunoSEQ multiplex PCR. This sample has 70,000 to 95,000 clones, with about 84% found just once. Sample: peripheral blood. The source of these receptors is a human donor in a cohort sampled during active COVID-19.

The chain combines TRBV6-2 or TRBV6-3 with TRBJ2-5; 9 nucleotides agree with TRBD1. The CDR3 sequence is 15 residues long. V gave up 2 bases and J gave up 5 bases; unmatched junction bases: 6. The germline gives CDR1 MNHEY, CDR2 SVGEGT. The CDR3 DNA is TGTGCCAGCAGTTACGCCGGGACAGGGACGGAGACCCAGTACTTC. It is translated as CASSYAGTGTETQYF.

The chain combines TRBV29-1 with TRBJ1-1, with 8 bases fitting TRBD1. V trimming: 7 bases; J trimming: 4 bases; junction bases outside the gene matches: 11. The CDR3 has 14 residues. Germline CDR1 and CDR2: SQVTM and ANQGSEA. The DNA for the CDR3 is TGCAGCGCTAGACAGGGGATAGTGGGCACTGAAGCTTTCTTT. Translation: CSARQGIVGTEAFF.

This chain connects TRBV7-3 to TRBJ2-2, with 13 nucleotides matching TRBD2. With 5 bases clipped from V and 4 bases from J, the junction kept 16 bases outside the gene matches. CDR1 and CDR2 (germline): SGHTA, FQGTGA. The CDR3 contains 20 residues. DNA for the CDR3: TGTGCCAGCAGCCCCTGGACGGGGGGACTAGCGGGATTACGCACCGGGGAGCTGTTTTTT. This sequence encodes CASSPWTGGLAGLRTGELFF.

The V gene is TRBV5-1, the J gene TRBJ2-1; D gene unclear. Germline lookup yields CDR1 SGHRS and CDR2 YFSETQ. The CDR3 totals 17 residues. V was clipped by 0 bases and J by 0 bases, with 13 bases between them. This chain's CDR3 is CASSLAPSAPSYNEQFF. In DNA form, the CDR3 reads TGCGCCAGCAGCTTGGCGCCCAGCGCCCCCTCCTACAATGAGCAGTTCTTC.

This clone has ten or more counts. The genes are TRBV2 and TRBJ1-6; unclear D gene. Deletions cut 6 bases from V and 7 bases from J, with 16 bases between. CDR3 length: 15 residues. Per germline, CDR1 SNHLY and CDR2 FYNNEI. The CDR3 sequence: CASSGGSNRNSPLHF. The CDR3 DNA reads TGTGCCAGCAGCGGAGGGAGTAATCGGAATTCACCCCTCCACTTT.

This clone has just a few counts. This chain connects TRBV2 to TRBJ2-3, with 9 nucleotides matching TRBD2. This CDR3 has 15 residues. After removal of 6 bases from V and 3 bases from J, the junction contained 7 bases not matched to a gene. In germline, CDR1 is SNHLY, CDR2 FYNNEI. The CDR3 DNA reads as TGTGCCAGCAGCGGGGGACTAGCCGATACAGATACGCAGTATTTT. Its translation is CASSGGLADTDTQYF.

The count of this clone is one. This chain uses TRBV4-3 with TRBJ2-1; 11 positions match TRBD1. Losses at the gene ends were 4 bases for V and 6 bases for J; bases not matched to a gene: 8. This CDR3 region has 16 residues. Germline CDR1 is LGHNA and CDR2 is YSLEER. The CDR3 spells CASSPQGTGGTNEQFF. The CDR3 DNA is TGCGCCAGCAGCCCCCAAGGGACAGGGGGTACCAATGAGCAGTTCTTC.

The genes are TRBV15 and TRBJ2-7; 13 nucleotides align to TRBD2. This CDR3 spans 17 amino acids. Per germline, CDR1 LNHNV and CDR2 YYDKDF (reference sequence). V trimming: 2 bases; J trimming: 7 bases; junction bases outside the gene matches: 11. The CDR3 loop is CATSRPTSGRTFREQYF. The CDR3 nucleotides read TGTGCCACCAGCAGACCGACTAGCGGGAGGACCTTTCGAGAGCAGTACTTC.

The chain combines TRBV7-9 with TRBJ1-1, with D unclear. The CDR3 extends over 11 amino acids. Trimming shortened V by 5 bases and J by 7 bases, and 8 bases separated the two germline ends. CDR1 and CDR2 from the germline V gene are SEHNR and FQNEAQ (reference sequence). Written as DNA, the CDR3 is TGTGCCAGCAGCCCCGAGGGTGAAGCTTTCTTT. It specifies CASSPEGEAFF.

This chain connects TRBV28 to TRBJ1-5; the D gene is possibly TRBD1 (5 bases). Germline lookup yields CDR1 MDHEN and CDR2 SYDVKM. The V end was cut by 7 bases, the J end by 0 bases, with 13 bases between. CDR3 length equals 15 residues. CDR3 amino acids: CASTHDSPSNQPQHF. CDR3 DNA: TGTGCCAGCACCCACGACAGCCCTAGCAATCAGCCCCAGCATTTT.

This chain joins TRBV3-1 (or the pseudogene TRBV3-2) and TRBJ1-3; maybe TRBD1 (6 bases). CDR1 and CDR2 (germline): LGHDT, YNNKEL (reference sequence). V was shortened by 3 bases and J by 8 bases, with 14 bases between the two germline ends. The CDR3 runs 14 residues. The CDR3 DNA is TGTGCCAGCAGCCAGACAGGTGCAGGGGACACCATATATTTT. Amino acid sequence: CASSQTGAGDTIYF.

The CDR3 loop is CASDKQGSSYNEQFF. DNA for the CDR3: TGTGCCAGCGATAAACAGGGGTCCTCGTACAATGAGCAGTTCTTC. The chain recombines TRBV13 with TRBJ2-1, with 7 bases lining up with TRBD1. V was clipped by 8 bases and J by 4 bases; unmatched bases: 11. Germline CDR1 PRHDT, CDR2 FYEKMQ (reference sequence). The CDR3 loop spans 15 amino acids.

The rearrangement uses TRBV10-1 and TRBJ2-2; the D is unclear. The germline CDR1 and CDR2 sequences are WNHNN and SYGVQD (reference sequence). Trimming cost V 6 bases and J 0 bases, with 8 bases left between them. This CDR3 has 14 amino acids. This CDR3 is CASSVTSNTGELFF. In DNA, the CDR3 is TGCGCCAGCAGCGTGACTTCGAACACCGGGGAGCTGTTTTTT.

The V and J genes are TRBV5-5 and TRBJ2-5; TRBD2 aligns across 11 bases. V lost 5 bases to trimming and J lost 1 base; unmatched junction nucleotides: 7. The CDR3 consists of 16 residues. Germline assignment: CDR1 SGHKS and CDR2 YYEKEE (reference sequence). The DNA of the CDR3 is TGTGCCAGCAGAGACCGCCTAGCGGGGGGCCAAGAGACCCAGTACTTC. Encoded protein: CASRDRLAGGQETQYF.

This clone has only a few counts. The gene calls are TRBV5-5 and TRBJ1-1, with D perhaps matching TRBD1 (5 bases). Germline CDR1 is SGHKS and CDR2 is YYEKEE (reference sequence). Trimming removed 4 bases at V and 3 bases at J, with 16 bases between. CDR3 length: 15 amino acids. The CDR3 reads CASSLLGGKDTEAFF. The CDR3 DNA sequence: TGTGCCAGCAGCCTCCTGGGGGGGAAGGACACTGAAGCTTTCTTT.

V is TRBV7-9 and J is TRBJ2-3; D not certain. This CDR3 comprises 12 residues. Germline-derived CDR1 and CDR2 are SEHNR and FQNEAQ (reference sequence). Trimming took 5 bases from V and 5 from J, leaving 8 bases between them. CDR3: CASSPPGDTQYF. DNA for the CDR3: TGTGCCAGCAGCCCCCCGGGAGATACGCAGTATTTT.

The chain links TRBV11-2 to TRBJ2-1; 11 nucleotides line up with TRBD2. This CDR3 spans 14 amino acids. Germline V gene sequence: CDR1 SGHAT, CDR2 FQNNGV. V gave up 4 bases and J gave up 7 bases; unmatched junction bases: 3. CDR3 protein: CASSSRLAGNEQFF. CDR3 DNA sequence: TGTGCCAGCAGCTCGAGACTAGCGGGGAATGAGCAGTTCTTC.

The DNA of the CDR3 is TGTGCCAGCAGCGTAGGCGGAGACAGGAACTATGGCTACACCTTC. The encoded protein is CASSVGGDRNYGYTF. The rearrangement uses TRBV9 and TRBJ1-2; D might be TRBD1 (6 bases). Trimming removed 0 bases from V and 2 bases from J, with 11 bases in between. CDR3 length equals 15 residues. Germline CDR1 reads SGDLS; CDR2 reads YYNGEE.

The chain couples TRBV7-6 to TRBJ2-2; no clear D gene. Germline CDR1 SGHVS, CDR2 FNYEAQ. This CDR3 is built from 14 residues. V shed 4 bases and J shed 0 bases, with 6 bases lying between them. The DNA of the CDR3 is TGTGCCAGCAGCTCCCCGGCGAACACCGGGGAGCTGTTTTTT. It is translated as CASSSPANTGELFF.

The chain combines TRBV6-1 with TRBJ2-3, with 7 bases that match TRBD2. The CDR3 contains 18 residues. The V segment lost 4 bases and the J segment 1 base; nucleotides outside the gene matches: 14. CDR1 is MNHNS and CDR2 is SASEGT in the germline V gene. The CDR3 spells CASSGGNSFTSGTDTQYF. The CDR3 nucleotides read TGTGCCAGCAGTGGGGGGAATTCGTTTACTAGCGGCACAGATACGCAGTATTTT.

The V and J genes are TRBV7-2 and TRBJ2-7, with D possibly being TRBD2 (5 bases). In germline, CDR1 is SGHTA, CDR2 FQGNSA. Trimming cost V 5 bases and J 3 bases, with 11 bases left between them. This CDR3 has 13 residues. CDR3 loop: CASSNDYNYEQYF. The CDR3 DNA sequence: TGTGCCAGCAGCAACGACTACAACTACGAGCAGTACTTC.

The chain carries TRBV7-2 and TRBJ1-1; 8 nucleotides match TRBD1. This CDR3 spans 17 amino acids. The V gene end was trimmed by 3 bases and the J gene end by 4 bases; junction bases not matched to a gene: 13. Germline CDR1 reads SGHTA; CDR2 reads FQGNSA. The CDR3 DNA follows: TGTGCCAGCAGCTTGGACAGGGTCCCTTCTGGGAGCACTGAAGCTTTCTTT. This translates into CASSLDRVPSGSTEAFF.

CDR3 sequence: CASSSRNSPLHF. The CDR3, as DNA: TGTGCCAGCAGCTCCAGGAATTCACCCCTCCACTTT. The chain uses TRBV11-2 and TRBJ1-6, with D unresolved. This CDR3 has 12 amino acids. V was trimmed by 4 bases and J by 7 bases, leaving 5 bases between them. CDR1 and CDR2 (germline): SGHAT, FQNNGV.

The chain joins TRBV11-2 to TRBJ2-2; D gene uncertain. This CDR3 has 15 amino acids. CDR1 SGHAT and CDR2 FQNNGV come from the germline V gene. V lost 10 bases, J lost 6 bases, and 21 bases lay in between. The CDR3 reads CATSGWARTAGELFF. The DNA of the CDR3 is TGTGCCACCTCCGGCTGGGCGCGAACAGCCGGGGAGCTGTTTTTT.

The chain combines TRBV19 with TRBJ1-1; D perhaps matches TRBD1 (6 bases). Per the germline V gene, CDR1 is LNHDA and CDR2 is SQIVND (reference sequence). V shed 5 bases and J shed 1 base, with 11 bases lying between them. The CDR3 is made up of 14 amino acids. The CDR3 protein is CASSPGQTNTEAFF. In nucleotides, the CDR3 is TGTGCCAGTAGTCCCGGACAGACGAACACTGAAGCTTTCTTT. Full variable domain (missing parts from reference TRBV19 and TRBJ1-1): DGGITQSPKYLFRKEGQNVTLSCEQNLNHDAMYWYRQDPGQGLRLIYYSQIVNDFQKGDIAEGYSVSREKKESFPLTVTSAQKNPTAFYLCASSPGQTNTEAFFGQGTRLTVV.

This rearrangement joins TRBV2 to TRBJ2-1; TRBD2 might be the D (5 bases). V was shortened by 6 bases and J by 10 bases, with 25 bases between the two germline ends. The CDR3 runs to 16 residues. The germline V gene encodes CDR1 SNHLY and CDR2 FYNNEI. This chain's CDR3 is CASRRTQLPPNNEQFF. CDR3 DNA sequence: TGTGCCAGCAGAAGGACTCAACTTCCCCCCAATAACGAGCAGTTCTTC.

The J gene is TRBJ1-6, the V gene TRBV5-1; D is unresolved. V lost 1 base, J lost 0 bases, and 11 bases lay in between. This CDR3 contains 17 residues. From germline, CDR1 is SGHRS and CDR2 YFSETQ. The CDR3 region is CASSLTPLGSYNSPLHF. CDR3 bases: TGCGCCAGCAGCTTGACCCCCCTCGGCTCCTATAATTCACCCCTCCACTTT.

The V call is TRBV29-1, the J call TRBJ2-1, with 7 bases aligning to TRBD1. V shed 7 bases, J shed 0 bases, and the junction held 3 bases outside the gene matches. CDR3 size: 13 residues. Germline assignment: CDR1 SQVTM and CDR2 ANQGSEA. The CDR3, as DNA: TGCAGCGAAGGGACAGTCTCCTACAATGAGCAGTTCTTC. Its protein is CSEGTVSYNEQFF.

This chain joins TRBV6-5 and TRBJ2-3; 10 nucleotides line up with TRBD2. The CDR3 covers 15 residues. Trimming took 6 bases from V and 2 from J; bases not matched to a gene: 5. Germline V gene data show CDR1 as MNHEY and CDR2 as SVGAGI. The CDR3 spells CASRESGGDTDTQYF. CDR3 coding DNA: TGTGCCAGCAGGGAGAGCGGGGGGGACACAGATACGCAGTATTTT.

The chain joins TRBV3-1 (or the pseudogene TRBV3-2) to TRBJ2-1; 9 positions agree with TRBD2. Germline trimming cut 4 bases from V and 12 bases from J; bases unmatched to any gene: 10. CDR3 size: 14 residues. Germline CDR1 LGHDT, CDR2 YNNKEL (reference sequence). The CDR3 is CASSRASGAKVQFF. DNA for the CDR3: TGTGCCAGCAGCCGAGCTAGCGGGGCTAAGGTGCAGTTCTTC.